Each of the 30 T cell receptor beta chains below was sequenced from the same sample in a study of neurological immune-mediated disorders. TCRdb re-called the 5' RACE reads with MiXCR, one entry per CDR3 protein. The repertoire has about 45,000 distinct CDR3 sequences, less than 15% of them found once; the top ten carry approximately 10%. Described time point: longitudinal time-point 3. Sequencing input: PBMCs. These receptors all stem from a man between 25 and 39 years old in good health.

On this clonotype itself: This may be a read error, as it is one base from a much larger clone. The rearrangement links TRBV20-1 to TRBJ2-1; 9 bases line up with TRBD2. Germline V gene sequence: CDR1 DFQATT, CDR2 SNEGSKA (reference sequence). The CDR3 length is 17 residues. Trimming cost V 0 bases and J 0 bases; bases outside gene matches: 6. CDR3: CSAREGTSWSSYNEQFF. The CDR3 coding sequence is TGCAGTGCTAGAGAAGGGACTAGCTGGAGCTCCTACAATGAGCAGTTCTTC.

The chain combines TRBV9 with TRBJ2-5; 7 positions match TRBD2. Germline V gene lookup returns CDR1 SGDLS and CDR2 YYNGEE. The CDR3 sequence is 15 residues long. Losses at the gene ends were 2 bases for V and 2 bases for J; bases not matched to a gene: 6. The CDR3 protein is CASSVMGGLQETQYF. CDR3 in DNA: TGTGCCAGCAGCGTGATGGGGGGACTACAAGAGACCCAGTACTTC. The variable domain in full, completed from reference TRBV9 and TRBJ2-5, reads DSGVTQTPKHLITATGQRVTLRCSPRSGDLSVYWYQQSLDQGLQFLIQYYNGEERAKGNILERFSAQQFPDLHSELNLSSLELGDSALYFCASSVMGGLQETQYFGPGTRLLVL.

This clonotype was detected ten times or more. The V and J genes are TRBV5-1 and TRBJ1-1, with D maybe TRBD1 (6 bases). V gave up 4 bases and J gave up 1 base, with 11 bases separating them. The V gene's germline CDR1 is SGHRS and CDR2 YFSETQ. This CDR3 comprises 14 residues. As DNA, the CDR3 is TGCGCCAGCAGCCAACAGGGCCCGAACACTGAAGCTTTCTTT. Its translation is CASSQQGPNTEAFF.

At least ten counts were recorded for this clonotype. The chain couples TRBV19 to TRBJ2-7; D ambiguous. There are 13 residues in the CDR3. Trimming stripped 4 bases from V and 3 bases from J, with 10 bases between. CDR1 and CDR2 from the germline V gene are LNHDA and SQIVND (reference sequence). The CDR3 region is CASSNGRGYEQYF. The CDR3, as DNA: TGTGCCAGTAGTAACGGGCGCGGCTACGAGCAGTACTTC.

This clonotype was seen many times. V is TRBV5-1 and J is TRBJ2-7, with 9 bases identical to TRBD2. This CDR3 contains 15 residues. The V gene end was trimmed by 4 bases and the J gene end by 5 bases; junction bases not matched to a gene: 10. Looked up from germline, CDR1 is SGHRS and CDR2 is YFSETQ. CDR3 coding DNA: TGCGCCAGCAGCCTCGTAGCGGGAGTGCGACACGAGCAGTACTTC. As protein: CASSLVAGVRHEQYF. Complete variable domain (other parts from reference TRBV5-1 and TRBJ2-7): KAGVTQTPRYLIKTRGQQVTLSCSPISGHRSVSWYQQTPGQGLQFLFEYFSETQRNKGNFPGRFSGRQFSNSRSEMNVSTLELGDSALYLCASSLVAGVRHEQYFGPGTRLTVT.

This clonotype was found many times. V gene TRBV15 combines with J gene TRBJ1-2, with 8 nucleotides matching TRBD1. The germline CDR1 and CDR2 sequences are LNHNV and YYDKDF (reference sequence). Trimming cost V 1 base and J 7 bases; bases outside gene matches: 5. The CDR3 length is 14 residues. The CDR3 coding sequence is TGTGCCACCAGCAGAGGAGACAGGGGAGGTGGCTACACCTTC. Translation gives CATSRGDRGGGYTF.

This clonotype was observed at least ten times. The chain joins TRBV15 to TRBJ2-1; no clear D. Trimming took off 0 bases at V and 7 bases at J, with 10 bases between the two ends. Looked up from germline, CDR1 is LNHNV and CDR2 is YYDKDF (reference sequence). This CDR3 contains 14 residues. As DNA, the CDR3 is TGTGCCACCAGCAGAGAAGCTGAGGCGAATGAGCAGTTCTTC. Translated, it gives CATSREAEANEQFF.

There are many counts of this clonotype. The rearrangement links TRBV18 to TRBJ1-1, with 8 bases aligning to TRBD1. The germline V gene encodes CDR1 KGHSH and CDR2 LQKENI. This CDR3 is 17 amino acids long. The ends lost 3 bases at V and 2 bases at J; junction bases unmatched: 11. CDR3 sequence reads: CASSPIQTGATNTEAFF. In nucleotides, the CDR3 is TGTGCCAGCTCACCCATTCAGACAGGGGCTACAAACACTGAAGCTTTCTTT.

This clonotype was detected ten times or more. The V and J genes are TRBV5-1 and TRBJ2-5; a possible D gene is TRBD1 (5 bases). The CDR3 contains 17 residues. The germline V and J ends were trimmed by 4 bases and 0 bases, with 19 bases remaining between them. Germline CDR1 reads SGHRS; CDR2 reads YFSETQ. The CDR3 region has the DNA TGCGCCAGCAGCACCGAACCCCCACAGGCGTACCAAGAGACCCAGTACTTC. It translates to CASSTEPPQAYQETQYF.

This clonotype was detected many times. The rearrangement links TRBV11-2 to TRBJ2-6; D gene ambiguous. Trimming removed 5 bases at V and 2 bases at J, with 19 bases between. Germline V gene sequence: CDR1 SGHAT, CDR2 FQNNGV. CDR3 length: 18 amino acids. CDR3 sequence: CASSGEVGKDPGANVLTF. The CDR3 nucleotides are TGTGCCAGCAGCGGAGAGGTAGGGAAGGACCCTGGGGCCAACGTCCTGACTTTC.

Points on this clonotype: Given the absence of the conserved phenylalanine or tryptophan at the CDR3 end, a read error is likely. It is unclear where the CDR3 begins or ends on the DNA, so no DNA is shown, and the CDR3 is as TCRdb lists it. This chain links TRBV4-1 with TRBJ2-5; the table's D call, TRBD2, was not checked against the DNA. Termini included, the CDR3 measures 18 amino acids. The germline CDR1 and CDR2 sequences are MGHRA and YSYEKL. The CDR3 here is CASSQVLAGGPREETEYS.

The rearrangement links TRBV6-6 to TRBJ1-5; D gene unclear. Trimming removed 5 bases at V and 3 bases at J, with 8 bases between. This CDR3 spans 13 amino acids. Germline-derived CDR1 and CDR2 are MNHNY and SVGAGI (reference sequence). For the CDR3, the DNA is TGTGCCAGCAGTGCAGCGGACAATCAGCCCCAGCATTTT. It is translated as CASSAADNQPQHF.

Of note for this clonotype: A much larger clone differs from this one at a single base, so this may be a read error. CDR3 sequence reads: CSVDEGETQYF. The CDR3 DNA follows: TGCAGCGTTGACGAGGGAGAGACCCAGTACTTC. The V call is TRBV29-1, the J call TRBJ2-5; D is possibly TRBD2 (5 bases). V gave up 3 bases and J gave up 4 bases, with 6 bases separating them. Germline lookup yields CDR1 SQVTM and CDR2 ANQGSEA. CDR3 length equals 11 residues.

This clonotype was found many times. The chain joins TRBV3-1 to TRBJ2-3, with D hard to call. The V gene's germline CDR1 is LGHDT and CDR2 YNNKEL (reference sequence). CDR3 length equals 17 residues. V was trimmed by 0 bases and J by 0 bases, leaving 13 bases between them. As DNA, the CDR3 is TGTGCCAGCAGCCAAGATTGGCTGCTGTCTAGCACAGATACGCAGTATTTT. As protein: CASSQDWLLSSTDTQYF.

This clonotype has at least ten counts. The chain recombines TRBV9 with TRBJ1-4, with D perhaps TRBD1 (5 bases). Per germline, CDR1 SGDLS and CDR2 YYNGEE. The CDR3 extends over 15 amino acids. Trimming took 0 bases from V and 5 from J, leaving 11 bases between them. The CDR3 nucleotides are TGTGCCAGCAGCGTAGGACAGTTTGGGAATGAAAAACTGTTTTTT. Residues: CASSVGQFGNEKLFF. Full variable domain (remainder filled in from reference TRBV9 and TRBJ1-4): DSGVTQTPKHLITATGQRVTLRCSPRSGDLSVYWYQQSLDQGLQFLIQYYNGEERAKGNILERFSAQQFPDLHSELNLSSLELGDSALYFCASSVGQFGNEKLFFGSGTQLSVL.

This clonotype was detected many times. This sequence joins TRBV4-1 and TRBJ1-4; D unclear. V shed 6 bases and J shed 8 bases, with 16 bases lying between them. The germline V gene has CDR1 MGHRA and CDR2 YSYEKL. The CDR3 loop spans 14 amino acids. As DNA, the CDR3 is TGCGCCAGCAGAAACGGACCGAATACCGAAAAACTGTTTTTT. Protein sequence: CASRNGPNTEKLFF.

There are many counts of this clonotype. J is TRBJ2-7 and V is TRBV5-1; 9 bases agree with TRBD1. Germline CDR1 and CDR2: SGHRS and YFSETQ. With V trimmed by 7 bases and J by 4 bases, 12 bases remained unmatched. The CDR3 has 15 amino acids. CDR3 region: CASSLGGQGTYEQYF. The CDR3 DNA follows: TGCGCCAGCTCCCTTGGAGGACAGGGGACTTACGAGCAGTACTTC.

Many counts were recorded for this clonotype. V is TRBV20-1 and J is TRBJ1-1; D uncertain. V was pared by 3 bases and J by 0 bases, with 14 bases between. The CDR3 covers 15 residues. Germline V gene lookup returns CDR1 DFQATT and CDR2 SNEGSKA (reference sequence). The CDR3 bases are TGCAGTGCTAGTACGTCCGAAGATTTGAACACTGAAGCTTTCTTT. Translated: CSASTSEDLNTEAFF.

This clonotype was recorded at least ten times. The gene calls are TRBV5-1 and TRBJ2-7, with 10 positions matching TRBD1. V was pared by 2 bases and J by 5 bases, with 13 bases of the junction left unmatched. CDR1 is SGHRS and CDR2 is YFSETQ in the germline V gene. The CDR3 length is 17 residues. CDR3 coding DNA: TGCGCCAGCAGCTTCAGAGGCCCCGGGACAGGGGTAGACGAGCAGTACTTC. Translation: CASSFRGPGTGVDEQYF.

About this clonotype: Likely a read error: the CDR3 ends without its conserved phenylalanine or tryptophan. The chain is built from TRBV6-2 or TRBV6-3 and TRBJ2-7; TRBD2 aligns across 8 bases. The CDR3 has 14 residues. CDR1 MNHEY and CDR2 SVGEGT come from the germline V gene. The CDR3 bases are TGTGCCAGCAGTTTACGGGAGGGCCCCAACGATCAGTACTTA. The encoded protein is CASSLREGPNDQYL.

With regard to this clonotype: This may be a read error: a much more frequent sequence differs by one nucleotide. It is likely a read error, because the conserved phenylalanine at the end of the CDR3 is missing. The V and J genes are TRBV28 and TRBJ2-5; maybe TRBD1 (6 bases). The CDR3 totals 14 residues. Germline V gene sequence: CDR1 MDHEN, CDR2 SYDVKM. V lost 2 bases and J 4 bases, leaving 11 bases between the germline ends. CDR3 protein: CASSLPRGAETQYL. As DNA, the CDR3 is TGTGCCAGCAGTTTACCCAGGGGCGCAGAGACCCAGTACTTA.

This clonotype was detected ten times or more. The J gene is TRBJ1-1, the V gene TRBV29-1; TRBD1 matches 8 bases. The CDR3 contains 14 residues. The J segment lost 5 bases and the V segment lost 8 bases, leaving 13 bases of the junction unmatched. Per germline, CDR1 SQVTM and CDR2 ANQGSEA. CDR3 residues: CSSLGQGFVTEAFF. The CDR3 DNA sequence: TGCAGCTCCCTAGGACAGGGTTTCGTGACTGAAGCTTTCTTT.

This clonotype has at least ten counts. This chain links TRBV10-3 with TRBJ2-2; 10 positions match TRBD1. Germline CDR1 is ENHRY and CDR2 is SYGVKD. The V and J ends lost 8 bases and 1 base, in that order; junction bases with no gene match: 1. This CDR3 contains 14 residues. The CDR3 protein is CAIWTGGNTGELFF. The CDR3 DNA reads TGTGCCATCTGGACAGGGGGGAACACCGGGGAGCTGTTTTTT.

This clonotype occurred once. V gene TRBV2 combines with J gene TRBJ2-3; TRBD1 might be the D (6 bases). Germline V lookup: CDR1 SNHLY, CDR2 FYNNEI. Trimming took 3 bases from V and 4 from J, leaving 17 bases between them. The CDR3 is 16 residues long. CDR3 coding DNA: TGTGCCAGCAGTGACGGGACATGGGGCCTTTCAGATACGCAGTATTTT. It is translated as CASSDGTWGLSDTQYF. The full variable domain, with the rest looked up from reference TRBV2 and TRBJ2-3, is EPEVTQTPSHQVTQMGQEVILRCVPISNHLYFYWYRQILGQKVEFLVSFYNNEISEKSEIFDDQFSVERPDGSNFTLKIRSTKLEDSAMYFCASSDGTWGLSDTQYFGPGTRLTVL.

V gene TRBV5-6 combines with J gene TRBJ2-3; D not certain. V lost 2 bases to trimming and J lost 4 bases, with 11 bases between them. There are 14 residues in the CDR3. In germline, CDR1 is SGHDT, CDR2 YYEEEE. The CDR3 DNA is TGTGCCAGCAGCTTTTATCAATCCGCAGATACGCAGTATTTT. Amino acid sequence: CASSFYQSADTQYF.

Ten or more counts support this clonotype. The chain uses TRBV12-3 or TRBV12-4 and TRBJ2-1; 7 nucleotides agree with TRBD2. The CDR3 extends over 15 amino acids. With 5 bases clipped from V and 3 bases from J, the junction kept 7 bases outside the gene matches. The CDR3: CASSPPSGGYNEQFF. In DNA form, the CDR3 reads TGTGCCAGCAGTCCCCCTAGCGGAGGCTACAATGAGCAGTTCTTC.

This clonotype was counted many times. This sequence joins TRBV12-3 or TRBV12-4 and TRBJ2-2; weak D call: TRBD1 (5 bases). V gave up 6 bases and J gave up 1 base, with 9 bases separating them. There are 14 residues in the CDR3. The CDR3 DNA reads TGTGCCAGCAGGACAGTTGGGAACACCGGGGAGCTGTTTTTT. Protein sequence: CASRTVGNTGELFF.

With regard to this clonotype: One junction end does not reproduce the germline sequence, and a read error may be involved. The CDR3 DNA reads as TGCAGTGCTAGTTACGACAGTAGCTCCTACAATGATCAGTTCTTC. It encodes CSASYDSSSYNDQFF. The chain is built from TRBV20-1 and TRBJ2-1; weak D call: TRBD1 (5 bases). Germline CDR1 and CDR2: DFQATT and SNEGSKA (reference sequence). This CDR3 spans 15 amino acids.

This clonotype has a count of ten or more. The chain joins TRBV20-1 to TRBJ2-1; tentatively, D is TRBD2 (5 bases). V dropped 2 bases and J dropped 0 bases, with 8 bases sitting between them. This CDR3 contains 14 residues. Germline V gene data show CDR1 as DFQATT and CDR2 as SNEGSKA (reference sequence). CDR3 in DNA: TGCAGTGCTAGAACGGGGAGCTCCTACAATGAGCAGTTCTTC. The encoded protein is CSARTGSSYNEQFF.

This clonotype was seen many times. The V and J genes are TRBV20-1 and TRBJ2-5; D ambiguous. V was clipped by 6 bases and J by 2 bases, with 4 bases between them. The germline gives CDR1 DFQATT, CDR2 SNEGSKA (reference sequence). CDR3 size: 10 residues. CDR3 in DNA: TGCAGTGCCACTCAAGAGACCCAGTACTTC. Translating gives CSATQETQYF.